Reported below is one TCR beta chain. Profiling relied on immunoSEQ multiplex PCR, and the TCRdb table lists in-frame clones only, not all of them. The table shows around 530,000 clones, with roughly 79% occurring only once. This record belongs to a study of shared clonotypes between healthy human individuals. The V and J ends lost 1 base and 3 bases respectively, with 13 bases between them. This CDR3 spans 15 amino acids. The germline CDR1 and CDR2 sequences are LNHNV and YYDKDF (reference sequence). V is TRBV15 and J is TRBJ2-7, with D perhaps TRBD1 or TRBD2 (6 bases each). The TCR sequence derives from a woman aged 35 to 49 in good health. Some clones in this sample may be carry-over from other donors' samples. Input material: PBMCs. The CDR3 spells CATSRAGGPLYEQYF. The CDR3 DNA reads TGTGCCACCAGCAGAGCTGGGGGGCCGCTCTACGAGCAGTACTTC. Full variable domain (remainder filled in from reference TRBV15 and TRBJ2-7): DAMVIQNPRYQVTQFGKPVTLSCSQTLNHNVMYWYQQKSSQAPKLLFHYYDKDFNNEADTPDNFQSRRPNTSFCFLDIRSPGLGDTAMYLCATSRAGGPLYEQYFGPGTRLTVT.